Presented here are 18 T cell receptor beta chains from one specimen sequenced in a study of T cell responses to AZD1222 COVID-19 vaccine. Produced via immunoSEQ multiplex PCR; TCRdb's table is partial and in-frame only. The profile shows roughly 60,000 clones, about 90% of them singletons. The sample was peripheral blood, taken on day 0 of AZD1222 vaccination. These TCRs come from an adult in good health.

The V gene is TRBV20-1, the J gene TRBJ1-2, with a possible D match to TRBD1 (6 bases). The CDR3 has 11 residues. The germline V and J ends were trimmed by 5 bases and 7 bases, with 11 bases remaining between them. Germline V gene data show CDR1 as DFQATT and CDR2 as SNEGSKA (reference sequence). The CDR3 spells CSAPQGPGYTF. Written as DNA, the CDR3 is TGCAGTGCTCCTCAGGGGCCTGGCTACACCTTC.

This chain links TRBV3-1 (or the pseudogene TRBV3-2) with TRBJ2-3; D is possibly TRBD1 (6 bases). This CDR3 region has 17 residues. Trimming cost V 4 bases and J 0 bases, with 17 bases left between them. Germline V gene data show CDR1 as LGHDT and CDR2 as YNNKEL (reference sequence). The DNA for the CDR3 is TGTGCCAGCAGCCCCATCGCGACAGGCCTAAGCACAGATACGCAGTATTTT. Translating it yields CASSPIATGLSTDTQYF.

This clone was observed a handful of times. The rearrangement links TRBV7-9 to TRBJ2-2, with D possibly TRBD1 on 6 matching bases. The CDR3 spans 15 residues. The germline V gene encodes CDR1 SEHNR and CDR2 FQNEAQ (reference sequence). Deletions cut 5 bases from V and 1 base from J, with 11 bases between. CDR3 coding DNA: TGTGCCAGCAGCCACTTGACAGGGAACACCGGGGAGCTGTTTTTT. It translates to CASSHLTGNTGELFF.

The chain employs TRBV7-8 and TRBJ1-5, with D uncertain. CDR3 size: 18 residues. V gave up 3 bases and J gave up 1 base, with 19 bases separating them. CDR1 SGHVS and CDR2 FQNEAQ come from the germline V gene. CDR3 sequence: CASSFLLGTGGSNQPQHF. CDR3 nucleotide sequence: TGTGCCAGCAGCTTCCTCCTCGGCACGGGAGGCAGCAATCAGCCCCAGCATTTT.

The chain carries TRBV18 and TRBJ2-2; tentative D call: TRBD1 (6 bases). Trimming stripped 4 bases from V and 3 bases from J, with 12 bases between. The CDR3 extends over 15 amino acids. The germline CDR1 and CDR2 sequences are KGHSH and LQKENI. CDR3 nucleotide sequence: TGTGCCAGCTCACGACAACAGGGAGACACCGGGGAGCTGTTTTTT. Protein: CASSRQQGDTGELFF.

The CDR3: CSVEDGRRGLDTQYF. CDR3 nucleotides: TGCAGCGTTGAAGATGGCAGGCGGGGCTTAGATACGCAGTATTTT. The V call is TRBV29-1, the J call TRBJ2-3; D may be TRBD2 (6 bases). V dropped 0 bases and J dropped 5 bases, with 15 bases sitting between them. This CDR3 region has 15 residues. In germline, CDR1 is SQVTM, CDR2 ANQGSEA.

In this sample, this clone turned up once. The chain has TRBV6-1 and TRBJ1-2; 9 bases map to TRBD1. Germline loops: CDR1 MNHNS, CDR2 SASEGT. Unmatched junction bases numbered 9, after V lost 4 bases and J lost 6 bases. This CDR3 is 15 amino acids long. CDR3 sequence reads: CASSGRDRVLDGYTF. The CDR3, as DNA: TGTGCCAGCAGTGGCCGGGACAGGGTCCTAGATGGCTACACCTTC.

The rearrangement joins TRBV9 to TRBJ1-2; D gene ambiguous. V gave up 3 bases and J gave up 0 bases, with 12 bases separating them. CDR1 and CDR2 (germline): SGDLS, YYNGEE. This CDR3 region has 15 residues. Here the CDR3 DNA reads TGTGCCAGCAGCGCTCAATGGGGATCTAACTATGGCTACACCTTC. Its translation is CASSAQWGSNYGYTF.

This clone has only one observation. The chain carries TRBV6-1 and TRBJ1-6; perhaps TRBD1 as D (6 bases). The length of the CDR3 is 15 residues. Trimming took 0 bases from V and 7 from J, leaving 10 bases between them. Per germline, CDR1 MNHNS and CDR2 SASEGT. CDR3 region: CASSEAAQGNSPLHF. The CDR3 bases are TGTGCCAGCAGTGAAGCGGCGCAGGGGAATTCACCCCTCCACTTT.

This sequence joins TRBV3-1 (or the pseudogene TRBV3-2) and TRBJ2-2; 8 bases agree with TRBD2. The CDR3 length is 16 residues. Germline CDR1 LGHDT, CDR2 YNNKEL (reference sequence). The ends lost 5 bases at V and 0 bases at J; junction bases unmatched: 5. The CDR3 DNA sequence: TGTGCCAGCAGCGTTAGCGGGACCGCGAACACCGGGGAGCTGTTTTTT. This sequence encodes CASSVSGTANTGELFF.

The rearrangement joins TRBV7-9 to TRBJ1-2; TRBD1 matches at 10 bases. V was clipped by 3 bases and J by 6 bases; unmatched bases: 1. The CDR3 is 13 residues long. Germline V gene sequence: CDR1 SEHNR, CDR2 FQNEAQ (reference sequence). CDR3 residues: CASSFGQGDGYTF. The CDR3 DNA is TGTGCCAGCAGCTTCGGACAGGGGGATGGCTACACCTTC.

The CDR3 DNA follows: TGCGCCAGCAGCTTGGAGGGCCAATCCTACGAGCAGTACTTC. Translating it yields CASSLEGQSYEQYF. V is TRBV5-1 and J is TRBJ2-7; D not resolved. V dropped 0 bases and J dropped 1 base, with 8 bases sitting between them. This CDR3 contains 14 residues. The germline gives CDR1 SGHRS, CDR2 YFSETQ.

The CDR3 is CASSDPGTANTEAFF. The CDR3 nucleotides are TGTGCCAGCAGTGACCCCGGGACGGCGAACACTGAAGCTTTCTTT. V and J are TRBV6-1 and TRBJ1-1, with D possibly being TRBD1 (5 bases). V lost 3 bases and J lost 1, with 12 bases in between. The CDR3 is 15 residues long. CDR1 is MNHNS, CDR2 SASEGT, per germline.

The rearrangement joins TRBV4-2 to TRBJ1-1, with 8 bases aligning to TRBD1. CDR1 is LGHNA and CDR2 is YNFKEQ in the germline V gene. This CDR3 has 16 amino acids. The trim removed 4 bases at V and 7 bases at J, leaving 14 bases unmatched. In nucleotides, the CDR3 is TGTGCCAGCAGCCGCGGACAGGGTGAAGGTAATAGTGAAGCTTTCTTT. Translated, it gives CASSRGQGEGNSEAFF.

The CDR3 DNA reads as TGTGCCAGTAGTATGGGGTCCCTGGAGCAGCCCCAGCATTTT. Translation: CASSMGSLEQPQHF. This chain connects TRBV19 to TRBJ1-5; D is undetermined. V lost 3 bases and J lost 7, with 13 bases in between. CDR1 is LNHDA and CDR2 is SQIVND in the germline V gene (reference sequence). CDR3 length: 14 residues.

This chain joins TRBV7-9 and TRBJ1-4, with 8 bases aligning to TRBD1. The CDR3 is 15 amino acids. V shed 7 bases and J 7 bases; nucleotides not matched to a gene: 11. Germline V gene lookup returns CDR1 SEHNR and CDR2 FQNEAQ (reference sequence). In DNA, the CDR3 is TGTGCCAGCACCAGGGGGACCAGGGGGCCTGAAAAACTGTTTTTT. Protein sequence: CASTRGTRGPEKLFF.

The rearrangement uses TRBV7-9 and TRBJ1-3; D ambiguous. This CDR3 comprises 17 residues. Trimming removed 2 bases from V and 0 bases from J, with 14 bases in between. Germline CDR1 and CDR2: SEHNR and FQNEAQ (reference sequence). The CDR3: CASSLQRRTNSGNTIYF. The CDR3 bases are TGTGCCAGCAGCTTACAGCGACGAACGAACTCTGGAAACACCATATATTTT.

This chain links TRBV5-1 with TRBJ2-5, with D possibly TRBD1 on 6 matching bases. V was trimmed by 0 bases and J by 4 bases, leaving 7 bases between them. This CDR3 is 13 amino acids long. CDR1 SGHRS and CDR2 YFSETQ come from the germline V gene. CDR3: CASSLDRAETQYF. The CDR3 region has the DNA TGCGCCAGCAGCTTGGACAGGGCAGAGACCCAGTACTTC. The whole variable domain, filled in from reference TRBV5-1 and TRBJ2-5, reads KAGVTQTPRYLIKTRGQQVTLSCSPISGHRSVSWYQQTPGQGLQFLFEYFSETQRNKGNFPGRFSGRQFSNSRSEMNVSTLELGDSALYLCASSLDRAETQYFGPGTRLLVL.